Listed below are T cell receptor beta chains from one sample, sequenced in a study of control samples from healthy donors and cancer patients. The assay was immunoSEQ multiplex PCR, and TCRdb's table has in-frame clones only and misses some. The sample has roughly 130,000 clones; about 93% are singletons. Sequencing used PBMCs. These receptors were collected from a man aged 60 to 75 with colorectal cancer. Both conserved end residues are part of each CDR3. Fields, in order: V gene, J gene, D gene, clone size, CDR3 protein, CDR3 DNA. The D gene is left open where the match is weak. A row's size may be missing; if present it is once, few, many or a size class.

>TRBV3-1/TRBV3-2|TRBJ2-2|.|.
CASSQSHNDRRELFF
TGTGCCAGCAGCCAATCACACAACGACCGGAGGGAGCTGTTTTTT
>TRBV12-3/TRBV12-4|TRBJ1-1|.|.
CASSTQTNTEAFF
TGTGCCAGCAGCACACAAACGAACACTGAAGCTTTCTTT
>TRBV6-1|TRBJ2-7|.|once
CASSESTALPYYEQYF
TGTGCCAGCAGTGAAAGTACGGCGCTACCCTACTACGAGCAGTACTTC
>TRBV5-1|TRBJ2-5|TRBD1|.
CASSAGDRDQETQYF
TGCGCCAGCAGCGCTGGGGACAGGGACCAAGAGACCCAGTACTTC
>TRBV5-4|TRBJ1-2|.|.
CASSLDTANYGYTF
TGTGCCAGCAGCTTGGATACAGCGAACTATGGCTACACCTTC
>TRBV6-1|TRBJ2-5|TRBD2|.
CASSDGTSGGAGETQYF
TGTGCCAGCAGTGACGGGACTAGCGGGGGGGCCGGGGAGACCCAGTACTTC
>TRBV12-3/TRBV12-4|TRBJ1-6|.|.
CASSLQVHSPLHF
TGTGCCAGCAGTTTGCAGGTGCATTCACCCCTCCACTTT
>TRBV25-1|TRBJ1-2|TRBD1|.
CASLDRNYGYTF
TGTGCCAGCCTGGACAGGAACTATGGCTACACCTTC
>TRBV2|TRBJ1-2|TRBD1|.
CASSEGGQGYYGYTF
TGTGCCAGCAGTGAAGGGGGACAGGGGTACTATGGCTACACCTTC
>TRBV19|TRBJ2-3|TRBD2|.
CASSPRRGRGGGTDTQYF
TGTGCCAGTAGTCCCCGGAGGGGGCGGGGGGGCGGCACAGATACGCAGTATTTT
>TRBV18|TRBJ2-3|.|once
CASSPPGRSTDTQYF
TGTGCCAGCTCACCACCGGGCCGTAGCACAGATACGCAGTATTTT
>TRBV6-6|TRBJ2-1|TRBD2|.
CASSHTTSGGLYEQFF
TGTGCCAGCAGTCACACAACTAGCGGGGGGCTCTATGAGCAGTTCTTC
>TRBV19|TRBJ1-5|TRBD1|.
CASSTTGVNNQPQHF
TGTGCCAGTAGTACTACAGGGGTGAACAATCAGCCCCAGCATTTT
>TRBV10-3|TRBJ2-1|TRBD2|.
CAISAGGDYYNEQFF
TGTGCCATCAGTGCGGGGGGGGACTACTACAATGAGCAGTTCTTC
>TRBV7-9|TRBJ1-6|.|.
CASSLPQSPLHF
TGTGCCAGCAGCTTACCTCAATCACCCCTCCACTTT
>TRBV5-1|TRBJ2-3|TRBD2|.
CASSGGGFGTDTQYF
TGCGCCAGCAGCGGGGGAGGGTTCGGCACAGATACGCAGTATTTT
>TRBV6-6|TRBJ1-3|TRBD1|.
CASSRDRAFSGNTIYF
TGTGCCAGCAGTAGGGACAGGGCCTTCTCTGGAAACACCATATATTTT
>TRBV9|TRBJ1-6|TRBD1|.
CASSVGGTGNSPLHF
TGTGCCAGCAGCGTAGGGGGGACAGGGAATTCACCCCTCCACTTT
>TRBV2|TRBJ2-3|TRBD1|.
CASTDGTVVLPDTQYF
TGTGCCAGCACCGATGGGACAGTCGTCCTCCCAGATACGCAGTATTTT
>TRBV30|TRBJ2-7|TRBD2|.
CAWSYLAGIREQYF
TGTGCCTGGAGTTATCTAGCGGGGATTCGCGAGCAGTACTTC
>TRBV6-6|TRBJ1-1|.|.
CASSYSTQNTEAFF
TGTGCCAGCAGTTACTCGACCCAGAACACTGAAGCTTTCTTT
>TRBV30|TRBJ2-5|.|once
CAWSVAGGQETQYF
TGTGCCTGGAGTGTGGCAGGAGGCCAAGAGACCCAGTACTTC
>TRBV18|TRBJ2-7|.|.
CASSPLGAGAYSYEQYF
TGTGCCAGCTCACCCCTCGGGGCGGGGGCTTACTCCTACGAGCAGTACTTC
>TRBV4-1|TRBJ1-2|TRBD1|.
CASSQEETGGRDGYTF
TGCGCCAGCAGCCAAGAGGAGACAGGGGGTCGAGATGGCTACACCTTC
>TRBV14|TRBJ1-1|.|.
CASSPDRWRAFF
TGTGCCAGCAGCCCGGATCGGTGGCGGGCTTTCTTT
>TRBV6-6|TRBJ2-7|TRBD2|.
CASSRLAGGPSYEQYF
TGTGCCAGCAGCCGACTAGCGGGGGGGCCTTCCTACGAGCAGTACTTC
>TRBV4-1|TRBJ1-4|.|.
CASSQGRSGQTNEKLFF
TGCGCCAGCAGCCAGGGACGCAGCGGCCAGACTAATGAAAAACTGTTTTTT
>TRBV9|TRBJ1-3|.|.
CASSGAGGGSGNTIYF
TGTGCCAGCAGCGGAGCCGGGGGGGGCTCTGGAAACACCATATATTTT
>TRBV2|TRBJ1-1|TRBD1|.
CASRQGGPEAFF
TGTGCCAGCAGGCAGGGGGGGCCTGAAGCTTTCTTT
>TRBV7-6|TRBJ2-7|TRBD1|.
CASSPLGRDRAYEQYF
TGTGCCAGCAGCCCCCTGGGTCGGGACAGGGCCTACGAGCAGTACTTC
>TRBV19|TRBJ1-2|TRBD1|.
CASTGEAGTGRYGYTF
TGTGCCAGCACTGGGGAAGCCGGGACAGGGCGGTATGGCTACACCTTC
>TRBV7-2|TRBJ1-1|.|.
CASSSKVGPEAFF
TGTGCCAGCAGCTCAAAGGTAGGCCCTGAAGCTTTCTTT
>TRBV2|TRBJ2-2|.|.
CASAAMVNTGELFF
TGTGCCAGCGCTGCAATGGTGAACACCGGGGAGCTGTTTTTT
>TRBV3-1/TRBV3-2|TRBJ1-3|.|.
CASSQDQGEGNTIYF
TGTGCCAGCAGCCAAGATCAAGGGGAGGGAAACACCATATATTTT